Listed here are 6 T cell receptor beta chains from one sample, sequenced in a study of cytomegalovirus exposure and HLA in healthy donors (TCRdb year 2017). Library prep was done by the immunoSEQ multiplex PCR assay. For the multiplex PCR, a mixture combining 60 forward primers for TCR Vbeta segments and 13 reverse primers for TCR Jbeta segments was used. The source is immuneACCESS, and TCRdb retained only in-frame sequences with V and J called. Part of the clones is not carried over; for the studies checked, unresolved V genes explain less than half of this, and the remainder is unexplained. For this sample there are approximately 110,000 clones; 55% to 75% appear just once. Of the sample, about 7.8% is held by the ten largest clones. Specimen: PBMCs. The receptors originated from a woman aged 40 to 50 in good health and CMV-seropositive.

This clone has just a few counts. The J gene is TRBJ1-2, the V gene TRBV6-6; TRBD1 might be the D (5 bases). From germline, CDR1 is MNHNY and CDR2 SVGAGI (reference sequence). The germline V and J ends were trimmed by 6 bases and 7 bases, with 18 bases remaining between them. CDR3 length: 14 residues. The CDR3 nucleotides read TGTGCCAGCAGGTGGACGGGGGTGGAATCTGGCTACACCTTC. It specifies CASRWTGVESGYTF.

The chain has TRBV7-3 and TRBJ2-7, with 8 bases that match TRBD1. This CDR3 comprises 14 residues. Losses at the gene ends were 0 bases for V and 6 bases for J; bases not matched to a gene: 4. The V gene's germline CDR1 is SGHTA and CDR2 FQGTGA. CDR3 DNA: TGTGCCAGCAGCTTAACCCCAACAGGGGGCGAGCAGTACTTC. This gives the protein CASSLTPTGGEQYF.

This clone was seen a few times. This chain uses TRBV2 with TRBJ2-2; perhaps TRBD1 as D (5 bases). This CDR3 has 17 amino acids. V lost 4 bases to trimming and J lost 3 bases, with 18 bases between them. Germline V gene sequence: CDR1 SNHLY, CDR2 FYNNEI. DNA for the CDR3: TGTGCCAGCAGTGCTTGGTACGGAAGGGGTGACACCGGGGAGCTGTTTTTT. Translation: CASSAWYGRGDTGELFF.

This rearrangement joins TRBV5-4 to TRBJ1-1, with TRBD1 matching over 10 bases. V lost 3 bases to trimming and J lost 8 bases; unmatched junction nucleotides: 4. Per germline, CDR1 SGHNT and CDR2 YYREEE (reference sequence). This CDR3 comprises 13 residues. The CDR3, as DNA: TGTGCCAGCAGCTGGGACAGGGGAAGGGAAGCTTTCTTT. Amino acids: CASSWDRGREAFF.

The chain carries TRBV11-1 and TRBJ2-1; D possibly corresponds to TRBD2 (6 bases). Per the germline V gene, CDR1 is SGHAT and CDR2 is FQDESV (reference sequence). The ends were cut back, 5 bases at V and 9 bases at J, with 20 bases in the middle. The CDR3 has 15 residues. CDR3 region: CASSRAPGLASEQFF. CDR3 DNA sequence: TGTGCCAGCAGCCGCGCCCCGGGACTCGCAAGTGAGCAGTTCTTC.

V and J are TRBV5-4 and TRBJ2-6, with TRBD2 matching over 8 bases. Germline trimming cut 3 bases from V and 9 bases from J; bases unmatched to any gene: 17. CDR1 is SGHNT, CDR2 YYREEE, per germline (reference sequence). The CDR3 runs to 18 residues. The CDR3 DNA reads TGTGCCAGCAGCTCCGGGGGGGACCGCCTAGCGTTCGGCAACGTCCTGACTTTC. Translation gives CASSSGGDRLAFGNVLTF.